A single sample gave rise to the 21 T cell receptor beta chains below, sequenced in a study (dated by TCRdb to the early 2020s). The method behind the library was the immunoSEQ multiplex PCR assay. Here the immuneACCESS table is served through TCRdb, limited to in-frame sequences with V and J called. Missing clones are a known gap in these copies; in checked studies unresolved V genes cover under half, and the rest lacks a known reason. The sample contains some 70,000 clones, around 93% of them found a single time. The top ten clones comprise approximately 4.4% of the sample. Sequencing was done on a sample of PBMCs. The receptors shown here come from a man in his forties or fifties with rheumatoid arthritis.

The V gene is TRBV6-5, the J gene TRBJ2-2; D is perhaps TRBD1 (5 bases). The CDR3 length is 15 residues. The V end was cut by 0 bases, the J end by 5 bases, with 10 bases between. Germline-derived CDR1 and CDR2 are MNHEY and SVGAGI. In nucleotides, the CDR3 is TGTGCCAGCAGTTACTCCACGCAGGGAACCGGGGAGCTGTTTTTT. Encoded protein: CASSYSTQGTGELFF.

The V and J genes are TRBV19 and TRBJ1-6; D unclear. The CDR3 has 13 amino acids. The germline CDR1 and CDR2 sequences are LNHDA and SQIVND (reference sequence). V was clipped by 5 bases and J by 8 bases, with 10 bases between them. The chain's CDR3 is CASSFALHSPLHF. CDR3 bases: TGTGCCAGTAGTTTCGCTCTCCATTCACCCCTCCACTTT.

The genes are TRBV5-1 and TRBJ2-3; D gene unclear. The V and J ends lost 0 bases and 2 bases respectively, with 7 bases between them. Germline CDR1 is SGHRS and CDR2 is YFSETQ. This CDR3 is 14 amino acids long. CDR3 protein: CASSLGPSTDTQYF. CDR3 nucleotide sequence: TGCGCCAGCAGCTTGGGGCCGTCCACAGATACGCAGTATTTT.

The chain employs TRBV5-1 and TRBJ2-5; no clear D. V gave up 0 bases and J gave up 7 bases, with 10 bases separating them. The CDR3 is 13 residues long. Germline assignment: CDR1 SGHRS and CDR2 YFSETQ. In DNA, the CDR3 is TGCGCCAGCAGCTTGGGTGACCCAGGGACCCAGTACTTC. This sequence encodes CASSLGDPGTQYF.

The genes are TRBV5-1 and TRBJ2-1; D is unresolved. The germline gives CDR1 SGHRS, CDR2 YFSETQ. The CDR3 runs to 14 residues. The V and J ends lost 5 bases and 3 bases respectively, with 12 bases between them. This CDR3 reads CASRRTELYNEQFF. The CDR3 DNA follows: TGCGCCAGCAGACGTACAGAGCTCTACAATGAGCAGTTCTTC.

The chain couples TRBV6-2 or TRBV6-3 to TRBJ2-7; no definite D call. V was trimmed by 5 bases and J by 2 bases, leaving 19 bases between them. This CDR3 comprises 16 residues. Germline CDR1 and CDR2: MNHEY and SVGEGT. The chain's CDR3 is CASSPLRQSQAYEQYF. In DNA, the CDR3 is TGTGCCAGCAGTCCCCTCCGTCAGAGCCAGGCCTACGAGCAGTACTTC.

The CDR3 spells CASSQRGGLGDTQYF. CDR3 sequence (DNA): TGTGCCAGCAGCCAACGCGGGGGGCTTGGAGATACGCAGTATTTT. The gene calls are TRBV7-9 and TRBJ2-3; 8 bases are shared with TRBD2. The CDR3 is 15 residues long. The V gene end was trimmed by 5 bases and the J gene end by 5 bases; junction bases not matched to a gene: 9. Germline-derived CDR1 and CDR2 are SEHNR and FQNEAQ (reference sequence).

For the CDR3, the DNA is TGTGCCATCAGTGAGTCGGGGACAGGCCCCAATCAGCCCCAGCATTTT. This encodes CAISESGTGPNQPQHF. The chain has TRBV10-3 and TRBJ1-5, with 8 bases identical to TRBD1. V trimming: 0 bases; J trimming: 3 bases; junction bases outside the gene matches: 4. Per the germline V gene, CDR1 is ENHRY and CDR2 is SYGVKD. The CDR3 length is 16 residues.

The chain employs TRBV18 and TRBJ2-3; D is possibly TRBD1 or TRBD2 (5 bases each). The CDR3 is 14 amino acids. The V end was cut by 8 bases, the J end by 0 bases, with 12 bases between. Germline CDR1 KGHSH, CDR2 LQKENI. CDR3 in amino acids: CASRSWGSTDTQYF. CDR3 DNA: TGTGCCAGCCGTTCGTGGGGGAGCACAGATACGCAGTATTTT.

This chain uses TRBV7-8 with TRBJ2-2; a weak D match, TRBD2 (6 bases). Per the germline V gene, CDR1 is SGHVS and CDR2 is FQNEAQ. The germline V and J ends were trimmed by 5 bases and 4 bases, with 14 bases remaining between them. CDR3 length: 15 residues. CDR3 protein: CASSPIGTATGELFF. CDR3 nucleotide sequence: TGTGCCAGCAGCCCAATTGGGACTGCCACCGGGGAGCTGTTTTTT.

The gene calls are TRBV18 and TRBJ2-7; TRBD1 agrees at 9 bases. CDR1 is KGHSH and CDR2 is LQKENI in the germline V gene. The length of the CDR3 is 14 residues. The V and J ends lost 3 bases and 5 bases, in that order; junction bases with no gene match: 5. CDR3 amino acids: CASSPGTGHHEQYF. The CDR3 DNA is TGTGCCAGCTCACCTGGGACAGGGCACCACGAGCAGTACTTC. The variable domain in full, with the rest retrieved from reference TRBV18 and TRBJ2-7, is NAGVMQNPRHLVRRRGQEARLRCSPMKGHSHVYWYRQLPEEGLKFMVYLQKENIIDESGMPKERFSAEFPKEGPSILRIQQVVRGDSAAYFCASSPGTGHHEQYFGPGTRLTVT.

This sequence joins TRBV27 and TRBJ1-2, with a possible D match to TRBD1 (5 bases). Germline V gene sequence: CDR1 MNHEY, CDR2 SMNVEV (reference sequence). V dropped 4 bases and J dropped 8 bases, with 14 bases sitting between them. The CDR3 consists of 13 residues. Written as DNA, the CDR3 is TGTGCCAGCAGTTCAGGGTATAGCGGGGGCTACACCTTC. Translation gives CASSSGYSGGYTF.

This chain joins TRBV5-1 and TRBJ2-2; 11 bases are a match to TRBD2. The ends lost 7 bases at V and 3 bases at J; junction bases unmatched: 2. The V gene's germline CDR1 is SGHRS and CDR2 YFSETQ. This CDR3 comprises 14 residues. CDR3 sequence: CASQLAGDTGELFF. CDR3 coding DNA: TGCGCCAGCCAACTAGCGGGAGACACCGGGGAGCTGTTTTTT.

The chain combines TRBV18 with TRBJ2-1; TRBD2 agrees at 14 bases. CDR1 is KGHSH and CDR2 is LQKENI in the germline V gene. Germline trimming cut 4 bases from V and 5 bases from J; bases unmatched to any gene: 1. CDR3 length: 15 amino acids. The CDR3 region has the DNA TGTGCCAGCTCACGGACTAGCGGGGGGCACAATGAGCAGTTCTTC. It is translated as CASSRTSGGHNEQFF. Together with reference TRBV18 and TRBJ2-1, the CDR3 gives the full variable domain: NAGVMQNPRHLVRRRGQEARLRCSPMKGHSHVYWYRQLPEEGLKFMVYLQKENIIDESGMPKERFSAEFPKEGPSILRIQQVVRGDSAAYFCASSRTSGGHNEQFFGPGTRLTVL.

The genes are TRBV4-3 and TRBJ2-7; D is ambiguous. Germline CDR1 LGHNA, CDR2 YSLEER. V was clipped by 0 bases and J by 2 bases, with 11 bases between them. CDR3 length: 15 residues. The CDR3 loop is CASSQDRAGPYEQYF. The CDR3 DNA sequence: TGCGCCAGCAGCCAAGATCGGGCAGGCCCCTACGAGCAGTACTTC.

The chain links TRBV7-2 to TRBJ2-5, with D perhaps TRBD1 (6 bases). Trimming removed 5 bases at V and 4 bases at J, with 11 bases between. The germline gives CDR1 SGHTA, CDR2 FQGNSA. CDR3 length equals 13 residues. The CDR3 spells CASSPGTTETQYF. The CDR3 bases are TGTGCCAGCAGCCCCGGGACAACAGAGACCCAGTACTTC.

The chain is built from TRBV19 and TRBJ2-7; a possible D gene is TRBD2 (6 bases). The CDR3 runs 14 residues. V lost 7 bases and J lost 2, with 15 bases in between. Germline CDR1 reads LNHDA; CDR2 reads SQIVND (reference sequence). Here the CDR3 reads CASKDPDYPYEQYF. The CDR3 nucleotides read TGTGCCAGTAAAGACCCGGACTACCCCTACGAGCAGTACTTC.

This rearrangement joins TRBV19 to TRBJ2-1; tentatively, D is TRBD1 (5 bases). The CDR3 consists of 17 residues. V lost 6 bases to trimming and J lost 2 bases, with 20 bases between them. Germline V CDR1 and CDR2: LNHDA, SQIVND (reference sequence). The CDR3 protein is CASSLPWAGKTYNEQFF. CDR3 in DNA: TGTGCCAGTAGCCTACCGTGGGCAGGGAAGACCTACAATGAGCAGTTCTTC.

CDR3 nucleotide sequence: TGTGCCAGCTCACGCAGGGTTGGGGAGAACACTGAAGCTTTCTTT. It is translated as CASSRRVGENTEAFF. The rearrangement links TRBV18 to TRBJ1-1; weak D call: TRBD1 (5 bases). From germline, CDR1 is KGHSH and CDR2 LQKENI. The CDR3 contains 15 residues. V was trimmed by 4 bases and J by 1 base, leaving 13 bases between them.

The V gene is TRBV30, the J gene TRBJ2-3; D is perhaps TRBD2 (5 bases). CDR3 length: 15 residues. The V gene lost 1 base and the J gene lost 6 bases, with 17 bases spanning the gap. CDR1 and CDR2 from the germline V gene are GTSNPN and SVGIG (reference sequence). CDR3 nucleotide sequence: TGTGCCTGGAGTGGGGCGGCAGCTACGGGGGATACGCAGTATTTT. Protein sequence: CAWSGAAATGDTQYF.

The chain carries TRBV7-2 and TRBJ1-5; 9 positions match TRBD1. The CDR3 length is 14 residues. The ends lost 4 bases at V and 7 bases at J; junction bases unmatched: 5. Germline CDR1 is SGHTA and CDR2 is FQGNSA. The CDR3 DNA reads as TGTGCCAGCAGCTCCGGGACAGGGACGCAGCCCCAGCATTTT. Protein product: CASSSGTGTQPQHF. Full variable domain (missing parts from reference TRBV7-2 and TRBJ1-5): GAGVSQSPSNKVTEKGKDVELRCDPISGHTALYWYRQSLGQGLEFLIYFQGNSAPDKSGLPSDRFSAERTGGSVSTLTIQRTQQEDSAVYLCASSSGTGTQPQHFGDGTRLSIL.